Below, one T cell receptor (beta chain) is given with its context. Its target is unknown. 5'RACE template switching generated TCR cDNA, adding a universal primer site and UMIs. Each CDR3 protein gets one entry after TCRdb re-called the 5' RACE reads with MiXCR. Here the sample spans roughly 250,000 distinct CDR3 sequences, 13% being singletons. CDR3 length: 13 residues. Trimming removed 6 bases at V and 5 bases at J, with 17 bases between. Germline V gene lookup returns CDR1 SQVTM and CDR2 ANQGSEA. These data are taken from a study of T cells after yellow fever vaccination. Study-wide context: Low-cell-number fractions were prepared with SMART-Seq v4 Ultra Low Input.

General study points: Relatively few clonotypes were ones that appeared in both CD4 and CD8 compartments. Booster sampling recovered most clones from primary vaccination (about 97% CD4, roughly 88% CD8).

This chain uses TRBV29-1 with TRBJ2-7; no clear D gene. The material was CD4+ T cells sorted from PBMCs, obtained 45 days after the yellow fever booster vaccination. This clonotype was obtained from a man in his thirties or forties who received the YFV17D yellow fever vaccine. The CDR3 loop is CSVLYSTGDEQYF. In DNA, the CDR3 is TGCAGCGTCCTTTACAGTACTGGGGACGAGCAGTACTTC.